This T cell receptor (beta chain) was sequenced for a study of lymphopenia after photon versus proton radiotherapy. The study, taken as a whole, reports: After lymphocyte nadir, photon-treated repertoires showed oligoclonal expansion, especially CD8+ Temra.

On this clone itself: The antigen remains undetermined.

The V and J ends lost 3 bases and 1 base respectively, with 8 bases between them. This CDR3 is built from 14 residues. The germline V gene has CDR1 SGHTA and CDR2 FQGTGA. TCRdb's copy holds only in-frame clones and misses some; the assay was immunoSEQ multiplex PCR. The sample holds about 160,000 clones, less than 90% seen once. The rearrangement joins TRBV7-3 to TRBJ2-3, with D perhaps TRBD1 (5 bases). The sequence was obtained from a man between 50 and 59 years old with gastric cancer. Sample: peripheral blood, taken from a patient treated with photon-based radiotherapy. CDR3 nucleotide sequence: TGTGCCAGCAGCTTGGGGCCGGGCACAGATACGCAGTATTTT. It translates to CASSLGPGTDTQYF.